This T cell receptor (beta chain) was recovered during a study of T cell responses to AZD1222 COVID-19 vaccine. Broader study findings: Baseline seropositives among AZD1222 recipients totaled only five to seven. Repertoire sampling occurred only after the peak T cell response. The study reported that nearly half of spike-specific TCRs target unmutated variant regions. Spike-specific TCR breadth rose after two AZD1222 doses, and depth rose as well.

Profiling relied on immunoSEQ multiplex PCR, and the TCRdb table lists in-frame clones only, not all of them. The sample has about 120,000 clones, roughly nine tenths seen once. This clone was observed once. Antigen: not known. The CDR3 consists of 13 residues. CDR1 and CDR2 from the germline V gene are MNHEY and SVGEGT. V was clipped by 6 bases and J by 4 bases, with 12 bases between them. The sequences come from peripheral blood, collected on day 0 of AZD1222 vaccination. The V gene is TRBV6-2 or TRBV6-3, the J gene TRBJ1-2; D gene ambiguous. The receptor was derived from an adult in good health. This chain's CDR3 is CASSLAGSYGYTF. The CDR3 bases are TGTGCCAGCAGCCTTGCGGGGTCCTATGGCTACACCTTC.